A selection of T cell receptor beta chains follows, all from one sample in a study of blood T cell repertoires in COVID-19. Clones were sequenced by immunoSEQ multiplex PCR, and TCRdb holds only the in-frame ones, with some missing. In the table there are about 100,000 clones, more than 65% of which are singletons. What was sequenced was peripheral blood. All receptors derive from a man aged 60-69 years with acute or convalescent COVID-19. CDR3s include the opening cysteine and the closing phenylalanine or tryptophan. A D gene is named only where the DNA matches it firmly. Part of the rows lack a size; the others show once, few, many or a class for expanded clones.

clone size,J gene,V gene,D gene,CDR3 DNA,CDR3 protein
-,TRBJ2-5,TRBV12-3/TRBV12-4,TRBD2,TGTGCCAGCAGTTTACTACTAGCGAAGACCCAGTACTTC,CASSLLLAKTQYF
-,TRBJ1-5,TRBV4-3,-,TGCGCCAGCAGCCAAGATGGGGCCGATCAGCCCCAGCATTTT,CASSQDGADQPQHF
-,TRBJ1-6,TRBV6-6,-,TGTGCCAGCAGTAGACAGTGGGGCTCCTATAATTCACCCCTCCACTTT,CASSRQWGSYNSPLHF
-,TRBJ1-5,TRBV6-1,-,TGTGCCAGCAGTGATGGACAGCCTCATCAGCCCCAGCATTTT,CASSDGQPHQPQHF
-,TRBJ2-7,TRBV18,TRBD2,TGTGCCAGCTCACCACCGTCGGCAGGGAGGGACGAGCAGTACTTC,CASSPPSAGRDEQYF
-,TRBJ2-2,TRBV7-9,-,TGTGCCAGCAGCTTAGGGGCAACCGGGGAGCTGTTTTTT,CASSLGATGELFF
-,TRBJ2-2,TRBV7-9,TRBD1,TGTGCCAGCAGCAAAACAGGGGGCAGCGGGGAGCTGTTTTTT,CASSKTGGSGELFF
-,TRBJ1-6,TRBV28,-,TGTGCCGCAACACAGGTGAATTCACCCCTCCACTTT,CAATQVNSPLHF
-,TRBJ2-3,TRBV6-1,-,TGTGCCAGCAGTGAAACAGGGTTCACCACAGATACGCAGTATTTT,CASSETGFTTDTQYF
-,TRBJ1-6,TRBV12-3/TRBV12-4,TRBD1,TGTGCCAGCAGTCACCAGGACAGGGACCCCCTCCACTTT,CASSHQDRDPLHF
-,TRBJ2-1,TRBV12-5,-,TGTGCTAGTGGTTTGGACCAGAATGAGCAGTTCTTC,CASGLDQNEQFF
-,TRBJ2-7,TRBV28,TRBD1,TGTGCCAGCAGGTTCGACAGGGCACCCTACGAGCAGTACTTC,CASRFDRAPYEQYF
-,TRBJ1-4,TRBV5-6,TRBD1,TGTGCCAGCAGCCCTGCGAAGACAGGGACAACTAATGAAAAACTGTTTTTT,CASSPAKTGTTNEKLFF
-,TRBJ2-6,TRBV5-1,-,TGCGCCAGCAGCTTGGTTTACACTGGGGCCAACGTCCTGACTTTC,CASSLVYTGANVLTF
-,TRBJ2-7,TRBV7-9,-,TGTGCCAGCAGCTTTGAGTACGAGCAGTACTTC,CASSFEYEQYF
-,TRBJ2-1,TRBV9,-,TGTGCCAGCAGTGTCTCGGCCTTCCAGGGGGGTGAGCAGTTCTTC,CASSVSAFQGGEQFF
many,TRBJ2-3,TRBV19,-,TGTGCCAGTAGCCCTGACGGGGTTAGCACAGATACGCAGTATTTT,CASSPDGVSTDTQYF
few,TRBJ1-6,TRBV11-2,-,TGTGCCAGCAGGGTCGGGTCGGGATATTCACCCCTCCACTTT,CASRVGSGYSPLHF
-,TRBJ2-7,TRBV6-5,TRBD1,TGTGCCAGCAGTTACTCTCTCAGGGGGCGATACGAGCAGTACTTC,CASSYSLRGRYEQYF
-,TRBJ1-2,TRBV6-5,-,TGTGCCAGCAAACCGGGAGCTAACTATGGCTACACCTTC,CASKPGANYGYTF
-,TRBJ1-1,TRBV12-3/TRBV12-4,-,TGTGCCAGCAGTACCCCACAGGGCCGAGGGGCTTTCTTT,CASSTPQGRGAFF
once,TRBJ2-2,TRBV13,TRBD1,TGTGCCAGCAGGACCGGGACAGGGGTATCTGGGGAGCTGTTTTTT,CASRTGTGVSGELFF
once,TRBJ2-7,TRBV4-3,TRBD1,TGCGCCAGCAGCCCGGGACAGGGGACTAACGAGCAGTACTTC,CASSPGQGTNEQYF
-,TRBJ2-7,TRBV27,TRBD1,TGTGCCAGCAGCGACAGGGGGCACTCCTACGAGCAGTACTTC,CASSDRGHSYEQYF